These T cell receptor beta chains were read from a single sample in a study of molecular identifiers for immune sequencing clone quantification. TCRdb re-derived calls from the PCR reads in MiXCR, one entry per CDR3 protein. The sample contains 300,000 to 350,000 distinct CDR3 sequences, roughly a fifth of which appear only once. Material for sequencing was naive CD8+ T cells from blood, with Jurkat cell RNA spiked in. Every receptor here comes from a human donor in good health. Some libraries in this study had Jurkat cell RNA spiked in. Both conserved end residues are part of each CDR3.

TRBJ1-1	TRBV13	CASSLGTGYAFF
TRBJ2-7	TRBV6-5	CASSYGTGVPYEQYF
TRBJ2-2	TRBV6-1	CASSEALAGGPRSGELFF
TRBJ2-7	TRBV28	CASSLPFYEQYF
TRBJ2-3	TRBV30	CAWSPTGTSTDTQYF
TRBJ1-5	TRBV6-2/TRBV6-3	CASSNKGYGNQPQHF
TRBJ2-2	TRBV6-5	CASASAGYTGELFF
TRBJ1-1	TRBV5-6	CASSYNRVSSTEAFF
TRBJ2-3	TRBV27	CASSYVRVGGVDTQYF
TRBJ1-1	TRBV20-1	CSARGGMNTEAFF
TRBJ1-1	TRBV20-1	CSARDDPLGVGENTEASF